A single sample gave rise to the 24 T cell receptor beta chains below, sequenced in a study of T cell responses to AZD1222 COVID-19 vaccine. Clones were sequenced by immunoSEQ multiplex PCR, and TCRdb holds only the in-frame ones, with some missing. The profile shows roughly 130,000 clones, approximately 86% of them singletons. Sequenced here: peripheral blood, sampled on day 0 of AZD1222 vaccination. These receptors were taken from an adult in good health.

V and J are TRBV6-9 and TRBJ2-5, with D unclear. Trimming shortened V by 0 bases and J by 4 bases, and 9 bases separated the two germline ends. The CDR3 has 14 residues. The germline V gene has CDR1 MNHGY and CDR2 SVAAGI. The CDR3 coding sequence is TGTGCCAGCAGTTATTCGAGCAACGGAGAGACCCAGTACTTC. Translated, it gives CASSYSSNGETQYF.

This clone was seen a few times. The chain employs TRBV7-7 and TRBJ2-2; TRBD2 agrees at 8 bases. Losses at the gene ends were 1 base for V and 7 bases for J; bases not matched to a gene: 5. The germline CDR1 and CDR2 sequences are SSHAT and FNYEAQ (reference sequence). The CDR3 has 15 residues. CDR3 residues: CASSLGPGGDGELFF. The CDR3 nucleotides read TGTGCCAGCAGCTTAGGTCCCGGGGGGGACGGGGAGCTGTTTTTT.

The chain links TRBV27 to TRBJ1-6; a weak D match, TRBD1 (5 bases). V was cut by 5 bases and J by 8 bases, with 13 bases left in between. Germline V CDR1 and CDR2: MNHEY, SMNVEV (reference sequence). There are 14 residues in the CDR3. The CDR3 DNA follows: TGTGCCAGCAGTGGGGACTCGGCCTATTCACCCCTCCACTTT. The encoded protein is CASSGDSAYSPLHF.

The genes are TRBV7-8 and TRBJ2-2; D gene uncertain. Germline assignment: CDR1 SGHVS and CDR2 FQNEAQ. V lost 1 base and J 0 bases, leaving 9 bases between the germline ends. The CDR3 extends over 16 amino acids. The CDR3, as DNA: TGTGCCAGCAGCTTAGTAGCAGGTTCGAACACCGGGGAGCTGTTTTTT. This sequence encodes CASSLVAGSNTGELFF.

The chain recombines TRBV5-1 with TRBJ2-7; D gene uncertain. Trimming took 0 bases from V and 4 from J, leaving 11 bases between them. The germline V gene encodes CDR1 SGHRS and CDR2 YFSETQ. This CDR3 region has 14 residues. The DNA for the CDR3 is TGCGCCAGCAGCTTGGATATTGGGCGATACGAGCAGTACTTC. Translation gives CASSLDIGRYEQYF.

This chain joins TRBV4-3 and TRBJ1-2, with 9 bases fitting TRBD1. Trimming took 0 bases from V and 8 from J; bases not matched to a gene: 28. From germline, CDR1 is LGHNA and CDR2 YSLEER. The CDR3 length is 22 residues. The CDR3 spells CASSQETLIRDRARKGMSGYTF. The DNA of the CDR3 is TGCGCCAGCAGCCAAGAAACCCTTATCCGGGACAGGGCAAGGAAAGGAATGAGCGGCTACACCTTC.

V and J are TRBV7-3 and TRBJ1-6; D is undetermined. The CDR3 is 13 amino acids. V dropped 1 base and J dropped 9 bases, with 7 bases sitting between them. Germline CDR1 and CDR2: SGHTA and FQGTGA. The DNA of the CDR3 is TGTGCCAGCAGCTTAAGAGACACTTCACCCCTCCACTTT. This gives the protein CASSLRDTSPLHF.

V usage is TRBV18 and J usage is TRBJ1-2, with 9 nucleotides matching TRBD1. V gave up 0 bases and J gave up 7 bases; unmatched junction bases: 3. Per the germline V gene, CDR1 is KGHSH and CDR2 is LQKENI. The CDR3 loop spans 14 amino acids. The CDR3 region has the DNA TGTGCCAGCTCACCACCGCGACAGGGGGGTGGCTACACCTTC. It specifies CASSPPRQGGGYTF.

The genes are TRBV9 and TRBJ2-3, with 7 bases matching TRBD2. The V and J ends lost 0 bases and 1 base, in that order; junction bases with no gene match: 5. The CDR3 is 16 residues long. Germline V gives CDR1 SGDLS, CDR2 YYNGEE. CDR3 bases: TGTGCCAGCAGCGTAGGCGGGAGTCGTCGCACAGATACGCAGTATTTT. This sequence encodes CASSVGGSRRTDTQYF.

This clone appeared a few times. The CDR3 DNA sequence: TGTGCCAGCAGCACTACCGGGGAGCTGTTTTTT. Amino acids: CASSTTGELFF. V is TRBV6-5 and J is TRBJ2-2; D is unclear. CDR3 size: 11 residues. Trimming removed 6 bases from V and 5 bases from J, with 4 bases in between. Germline CDR1 is MNHEY and CDR2 is SVGAGI.

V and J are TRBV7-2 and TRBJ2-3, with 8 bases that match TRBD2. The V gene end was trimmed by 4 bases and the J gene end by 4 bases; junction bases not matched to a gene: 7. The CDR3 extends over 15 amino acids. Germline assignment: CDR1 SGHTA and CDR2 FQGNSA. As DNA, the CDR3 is TGTGCCAGCAGCTCCCAGGCCGGGGGGGCAGATACGCAGTATTTT. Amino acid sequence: CASSSQAGGADTQYF.

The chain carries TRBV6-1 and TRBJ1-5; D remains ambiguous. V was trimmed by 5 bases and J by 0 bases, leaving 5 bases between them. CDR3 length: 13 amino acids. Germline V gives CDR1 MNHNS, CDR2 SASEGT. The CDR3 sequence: CASSLHSNQPQHF. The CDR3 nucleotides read TGTGCCAGCAGTTTACATAGCAATCAGCCCCAGCATTTT.

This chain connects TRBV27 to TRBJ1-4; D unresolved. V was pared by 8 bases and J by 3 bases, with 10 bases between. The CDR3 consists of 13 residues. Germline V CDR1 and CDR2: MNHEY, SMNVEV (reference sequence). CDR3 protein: CASQDRSNEKLFF. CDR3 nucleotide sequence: TGTGCCAGCCAAGATCGGTCTAATGAAAAACTGTTTTTT.

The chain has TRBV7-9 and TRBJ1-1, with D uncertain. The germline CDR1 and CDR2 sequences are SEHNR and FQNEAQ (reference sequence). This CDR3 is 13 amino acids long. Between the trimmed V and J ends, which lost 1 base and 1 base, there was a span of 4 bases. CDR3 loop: CASSLETNTEAFF. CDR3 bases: TGTGCCAGCAGCTTAGAAACGAACACTGAAGCTTTCTTT. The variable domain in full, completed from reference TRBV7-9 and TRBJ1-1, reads DTGVSQNPRHKITKRGQNVTFRCDPISEHNRLYWYRQTLGQGPEFLTYFQNEAQLEKSRLLSDRFSAERPKGSFSTLEIQRTEQGDSAMYLCASSLETNTEAFFGQGTRLTVV.

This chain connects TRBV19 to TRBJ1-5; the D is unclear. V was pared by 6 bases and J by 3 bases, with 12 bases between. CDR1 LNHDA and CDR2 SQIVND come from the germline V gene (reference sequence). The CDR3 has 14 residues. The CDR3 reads CASSPQANNQPQHF. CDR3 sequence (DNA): TGTGCCAGTAGCCCCCAGGCCAACAATCAGCCCCAGCATTTT.

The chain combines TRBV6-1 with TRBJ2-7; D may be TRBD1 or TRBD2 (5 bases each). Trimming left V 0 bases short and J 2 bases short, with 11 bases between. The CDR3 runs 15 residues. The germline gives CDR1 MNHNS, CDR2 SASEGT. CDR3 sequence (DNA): TGTGCCAGCAGTGAAGCTGGGGACCCAACCTACGAGCAGTACTTC. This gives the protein CASSEAGDPTYEQYF.

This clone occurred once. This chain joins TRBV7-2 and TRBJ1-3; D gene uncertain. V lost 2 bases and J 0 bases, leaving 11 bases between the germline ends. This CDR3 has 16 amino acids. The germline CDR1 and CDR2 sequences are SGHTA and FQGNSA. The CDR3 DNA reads TGTGCCAGCAGCTTAACCCAGGCGGTCTCTGGAAACACCATATATTTT. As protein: CASSLTQAVSGNTIYF.

The CDR3 DNA sequence: TGTGCCAGCTCAGCCGACAGGGGAATTGGCACCATATATTTT. This gives the protein CASSADRGIGTIYF. V is TRBV18 and J is TRBJ1-3, with 8 bases that match TRBD1. Germline values: CDR1 KGHSH, CDR2 LQKENI. The V segment lost 5 bases and the J segment 9 bases; nucleotides outside the gene matches: 9. The CDR3 has 14 amino acids.

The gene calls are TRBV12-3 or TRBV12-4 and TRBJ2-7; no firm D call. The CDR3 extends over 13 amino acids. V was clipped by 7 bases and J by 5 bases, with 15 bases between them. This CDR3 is CASTLNLRDEQYF. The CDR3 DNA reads TGTGCCAGCACCTTAAACCTTAGGGACGAGCAGTACTTC.

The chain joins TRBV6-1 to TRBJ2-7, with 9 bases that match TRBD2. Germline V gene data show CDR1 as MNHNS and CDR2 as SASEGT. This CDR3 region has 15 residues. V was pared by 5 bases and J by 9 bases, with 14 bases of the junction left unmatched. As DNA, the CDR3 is TGTGCCAGCAGTTCGTTAGCGGGAGCCCTCCTCGGGCAGTACTTC. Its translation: CASSSLAGALLGQYF.

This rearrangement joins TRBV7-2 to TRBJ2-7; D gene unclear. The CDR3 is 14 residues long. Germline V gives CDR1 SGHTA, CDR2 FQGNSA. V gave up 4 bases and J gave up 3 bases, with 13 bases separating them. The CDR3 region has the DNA TGTGCCAGCAGCTCAGGTGGGATGAACTACGAGCAGTACTTC. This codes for CASSSGGMNYEQYF.

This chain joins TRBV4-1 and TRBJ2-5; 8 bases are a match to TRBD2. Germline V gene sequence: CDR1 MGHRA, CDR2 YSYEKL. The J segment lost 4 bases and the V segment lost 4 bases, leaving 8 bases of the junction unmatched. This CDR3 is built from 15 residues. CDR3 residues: CASSPKRGGPETQYF. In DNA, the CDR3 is TGCGCCAGCAGCCCCAAACGGGGGGGCCCAGAGACCCAGTACTTC.

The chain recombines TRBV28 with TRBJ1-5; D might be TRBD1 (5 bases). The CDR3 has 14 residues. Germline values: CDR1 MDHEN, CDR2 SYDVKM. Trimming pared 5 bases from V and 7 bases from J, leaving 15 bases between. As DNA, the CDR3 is TGTGCCAGCAGTCCTACTGACAGAAACCAGCCCCAGCATTTT. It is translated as CASSPTDRNQPQHF.

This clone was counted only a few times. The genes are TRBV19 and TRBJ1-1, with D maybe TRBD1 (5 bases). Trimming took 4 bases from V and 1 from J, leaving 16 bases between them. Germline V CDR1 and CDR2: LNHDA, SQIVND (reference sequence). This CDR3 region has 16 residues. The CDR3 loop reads CASSTSLTGENTEAFF. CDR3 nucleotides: TGTGCCAGTAGTACTTCATTGACGGGGGAGAACACTGAAGCTTTCTTT. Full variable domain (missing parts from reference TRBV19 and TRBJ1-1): DGGITQSPKYLFRKEGQNVTLSCEQNLNHDAMYWYRQDPGQGLRLIYYSQIVNDFQKGDIAEGYSVSREKKESFPLTVTSAQKNPTAFYLCASSTSLTGENTEAFFGQGTRLTVV.